Below, 9 T cell receptor beta chains from the same sample are listed, as sequenced in a study of blood T cell repertoires in COVID-19. Produced via immunoSEQ multiplex PCR; TCRdb's table is partial and in-frame only. The profile shows 350,000 or so clones, roughly 87% of them singletons. The sequencing input was PBMCs or T cells enriched from blood (not recorded which). The source of these receptors is a woman aged 30 to 39 who had recovered from COVID-19.

The chain joins TRBV6-2 or TRBV6-3 to TRBJ2-7; 14 nucleotides match TRBD2. J lost 10 bases, V lost 4 bases, and 12 bases had no gene match. CDR1 MNHEY and CDR2 SVGEGT come from the germline V gene. This CDR3 is built from 16 residues. In DNA, the CDR3 is TGTGCCAGCAGTTCCTACCGGACTAGCGGGGGGCCCCTCCAGTACTTC. Its protein product is CASSSYRTSGGPLQYF.

The rearrangement links TRBV21-1 to TRBJ1-6; the listed D gene, TRBD1, was not tested against the DNA. TRBV21-1 is tagged as a pseudogene. CDR3 size: 16 residues. The CDR3: CASISTPGHNNSPLHF. CDR3 nucleotides: TGTGCCAGCATCTCGACCCCGGGACATAATAATTCACCCCTCCACTTT.

In this sample, this clone turned up many times. This chain joins TRBV25-1 and TRBJ1-2; 8 nucleotides match TRBD1. Germline V gene sequence: CDR1 MGHDK, CDR2 SYGVNS. The V segment lost 3 bases and the J segment 6 bases; nucleotides outside the gene matches: 6. This CDR3 spans 14 amino acids. For the CDR3, the DNA is TGTGCCAGCAGTGACCCAGAGACAGGGGATGGCTACACCTTC. This translates into CASSDPETGDGYTF.

The chain employs TRBV3-1 (or the pseudogene TRBV3-2) and TRBJ2-5; the match to TRBD2 covers 7 bases. J was trimmed by 1 base and V by 7 bases; bases with no gene match: 6. Germline values: CDR1 LGHDT, CDR2 YNNKEL (reference sequence). CDR3 length: 14 residues. The CDR3 sequence is CASMAVAGQETQYF. CDR3 sequence (DNA): TGTGCCAGCATGGCGGTAGCGGGCCAAGAGACCCAGTACTTC.

This clone was counted only a few times. The chain uses TRBV5-1 and TRBJ1-2; D might be TRBD1 (5 bases). This CDR3 has 13 amino acids. Trimming left V 0 bases short and J 4 bases short, with 7 bases between. Germline V gene data show CDR1 as SGHRS and CDR2 as YFSETQ. In nucleotides, the CDR3 is TGCGCCAGCAGCTTGGACAGGCTCTATGGCTACACCTTC. Protein sequence: CASSLDRLYGYTF.

This clone was detected only a few times. The V gene is TRBV5-6, the J gene TRBJ1-6; D perhaps matches TRBD1 (6 bases). This CDR3 is built from 18 residues. Between the trimmed V and J ends, which lost 0 bases and 0 bases, there was a span of 13 bases. Germline CDR1 reads SGHDT; CDR2 reads YYEEEE. As DNA, the CDR3 is TGTGCCAGCAGCTTGGCTGCAGGGGCGAGCTCCTATAATTCACCCCTCCACTTT. Protein product: CASSLAAGASSYNSPLHF.

The rearrangement joins TRBV19 to TRBJ2-1; no clear D gene. This CDR3 is 14 amino acids long. Germline lookup yields CDR1 LNHDA and CDR2 SQIVND (reference sequence). Trimming removed 1 base from V and 5 bases from J, with 9 bases in between. Here the CDR3 reads CASSIVPPNNEQFF. For the CDR3, the DNA is TGTGCCAGTAGTATAGTACCCCCTAACAATGAGCAGTTCTTC.

This clone was counted only a few times. The chain recombines TRBV28 with TRBJ2-3; D call uncertain. Germline loops: CDR1 MDHEN, CDR2 SYDVKM. The CDR3 is 11 residues long. Trimming removed 7 bases at V and 5 bases at J, with 7 bases between. The CDR3 loop is CASIYLDTQYF. The CDR3 DNA sequence: TGTGCCAGCATCTATTTAGATACGCAGTATTTT.

This rearrangement joins TRBV5-1 to TRBJ1-1; TRBD1 agrees at 7 bases. V lost 3 bases to trimming and J lost 5 bases; unmatched junction nucleotides: 7. The germline V gene has CDR1 SGHRS and CDR2 YFSETQ. CDR3 length: 14 amino acids. In DNA, the CDR3 is TGCGCCAGCAGCTCCGACAGGGAGAGTACTGAAGCTTTCTTT. Its translation: CASSSDRESTEAFF. Full variable domain (remainder filled in from reference TRBV5-1 and TRBJ1-1): KAGVTQTPRYLIKTRGQQVTLSCSPISGHRSVSWYQQTPGQGLQFLFEYFSETQRNKGNFPGRFSGRQFSNSRSEMNVSTLELGDSALYLCASSSDRESTEAFFGQGTRLTVV.